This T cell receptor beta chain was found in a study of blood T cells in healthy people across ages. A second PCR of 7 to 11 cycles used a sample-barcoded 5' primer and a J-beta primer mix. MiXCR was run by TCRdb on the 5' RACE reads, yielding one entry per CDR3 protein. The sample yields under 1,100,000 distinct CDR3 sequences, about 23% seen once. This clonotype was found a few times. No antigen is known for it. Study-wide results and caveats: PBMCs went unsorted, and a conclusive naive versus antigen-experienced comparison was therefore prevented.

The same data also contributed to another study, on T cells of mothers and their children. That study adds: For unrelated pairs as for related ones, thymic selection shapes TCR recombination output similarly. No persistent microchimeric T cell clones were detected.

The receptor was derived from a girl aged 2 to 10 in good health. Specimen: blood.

CDR3 loop: CASRRDSLNTEAFF. DNA of the CDR3: TGTGCCAGCAGGCGGGACAGTCTGAACACTGAAGCTTTCTTT. This sequence joins TRBV6-5 and TRBJ1-1; TRBD1 matches at 7 bases. Germline V gene data show CDR1 as MNHEY and CDR2 as SVGAGI. The junction had 4 bases not matched to a gene; V was cut back by 6 bases and J by 0 bases. The CDR3 length is 14 residues.